A selection of T cell receptor beta chains follows, all from one sample in a study of regulatory T cells in long-lasting Graves disease. TCRdb recomputed calls from the multiplex PCR reads with MiXCR, one row per CDR3 protein. This sample has 350,000 to 450,000 distinct CDR3 sequences, with around 16% found just once. This sample was also put to use in a study of T cells in Graves' hyperthyroidism and ophthalmopathy.

Material: peripheral blood mononuclear cells (PBMCs), obtained at new diagnosis, from a patient treated with antithyroid drugs. The receptors originated from a woman between 40 and 55 years old with Graves disease. CDR3s include the opening cysteine and the closing phenylalanine or tryptophan.

V gene	J gene	CDR3 length	CDR3 protein
TRBV29-1	TRBJ2-2	13	CSGGEGGTGELFF
TRBV27	TRBJ2-6	18	CASSFRTGGVTGANVLTF
TRBV20-1	TRBJ1-2	16	CSVPIPGQGSTYGYTF
TRBV20-1	TRBJ2-3	13	CSARIPSLDTQYF
TRBV27	TRBJ1-5	16	CASSFGRGVSNQPQHF
TRBV7-9	TRBJ1-1	13	CASSLSGTTEAFF
TRBV5-1	TRBJ2-1	15	CASSLGDRNYNEQFF
TRBV10-3	TRBJ1-6	18	CAISESRWQGQGNSPLHF
TRBV15	TRBJ2-5	14	CATSIGVGEETQYF
TRBV5-1	TRBJ2-1	14	CASSLRTWRNEQFF
TRBV3-1	TRBJ2-7	14	CASSRSGDLYEQYF
TRBV28	TRBJ1-5	13	CASSFPSHQPQHF
TRBV11-2	TRBJ1-2	15	CASTRLTTVNYGYTF
TRBV5-1	TRBJ2-1	12	CAIPTGYNEQFF
TRBV5-5	TRBJ2-1	15	CASRADRGRNNEQFF
TRBV7-8	TRBJ2-7	13	CASSSHNPYEQYF
TRBV10-3	TRBJ2-1	14	CAISTGQGNNEQFF
TRBV20-1	TRBJ2-1	11	CSASQNNEQFF
TRBV7-2	TRBJ2-5	16	CASRLGGGAQGLAQYF
TRBV28	TRBJ1-6	18	CASSSPNSVKRGGSPLHF
TRBV3-1	TRBJ2-1	11	CASSQYWQQFF
TRBV11-2	TRBJ1-4	12	CASSLDGWQLFF
TRBV13	TRBJ2-7	14	CASSGEREVWEQYF
TRBV2	TRBJ2-3	21	CASRGWGRRASGRASTDTQYF
TRBV14	TRBJ2-3	18	CASSHRPGLAGTTDTQYF
TRBV6-2/TRBV6-3	TRBJ1-1	15	CASSTLWAPNTEAFF
TRBV12-3/TRBV12-4	TRBJ1-3	15	CASSPTGGFGNTIYF
TRBV6-1	TRBJ1-2	12	CASSDRVNGYTF
TRBV19	TRBJ1-2	16	CASSPRTVKSNYGYTF
TRBV12-3/TRBV12-4	TRBJ1-2	13	CASSLQTVYGYTF
TRBV10-3	TRBJ1-5	16	CAISDGAGRGNQPQHF
TRBV7-2	TRBJ2-3	17	CASSLARRDSLTDTQYF
TRBV2	TRBJ1-5	14	CASRDRYSNQPQHF
TRBV2	TRBJ2-7	13	CATQRALSYEQYF
TRBV3-1	TRBJ1-2	16	CASSRYGPFYSYGYTF
TRBV6-1	TRBJ1-1	15	CASISGPRRDTEAFF
TRBV12-3/TRBV12-4	TRBJ2-3	13	CASRWTAGDTQYF
TRBV28	TRBJ2-7	14	CASRTPGQNYEQYF
TRBV9	TRBJ2-1	18	CASSVAPTTSGRYNEQFF
TRBV11-2	TRBJ2-3	17	CASSLKGRGRSTDTQYF
TRBV7-2	TRBJ2-7	16	CASSLSGTSGSYEQYF
TRBV7-6	TRBJ1-3	15	CASSLRDRAGNTIYF